Following are 22 T cell receptor beta chains from one sample sequenced in a study of blood T cell repertoires in COVID-19. Only in-frame clones appear in the TCRdb table, and some are missing; sequencing was by immunoSEQ multiplex PCR. Seen here are about 300,000 clones, 75% to 90% observed once, and the top ten hold 1.7%. The sequenced material came from PBMCs or T cells enriched from blood (not recorded which). All receptors derive from a woman aged 40 to 49 who had recovered from COVID-19.

V is TRBV5-1 and J is TRBJ1-2, with 11 bases lining up with TRBD1. CDR1 SGHRS and CDR2 YFSETQ come from the germline V gene. J lost 8 bases, V lost 0 bases, and 3 bases had no gene match. The CDR3 loop spans 14 amino acids. The CDR3 DNA sequence: TGCGCCAGCAGCTTGGAGGGACAGGGGGTCGGCTACACCTTC. It yields the protein CASSLEGQGVGYTF.

The rearrangement links TRBV7-9 to TRBJ1-2; D is possibly TRBD1 (6 bases). The CDR3 is 16 amino acids. The germline gives CDR1 SEHNR, CDR2 FQNEAQ (reference sequence). V lost 5 bases to trimming and J lost 0 bases, with 16 bases between them. This CDR3 reads CASSAHRDTSNYGYTF. CDR3 nucleotide sequence: TGTGCCAGCAGCGCTCACCGGGACACCTCTAACTATGGCTACACCTTC.

The rearrangement links TRBV11-1 to TRBJ1-3, with D maybe TRBD1 (6 bases). The CDR3 runs to 15 residues. The germline V and J ends were trimmed by 5 bases and 0 bases, with 11 bases remaining between them. Germline CDR1 SGHAT, CDR2 FQDESV (reference sequence). Here the CDR3 reads CASSLGTSSGNTIYF. CDR3 nucleotides: TGTGCCAGCAGCCTCGGGACAAGCTCTGGAAACACCATATATTTT.

The chain combines TRBV19 with TRBJ1-4, with D perhaps matching TRBD1 (5 bases). Looked up from germline, CDR1 is LNHDA and CDR2 is SQIVND (reference sequence). CDR3 length: 13 amino acids. Trimming removed 2 bases at V and 7 bases at J, with 8 bases between. CDR3 amino acids: CASSIMGGEKLFF. The CDR3 DNA is TGTGCCAGTAGTATAATGGGGGGTGAAAAACTGTTTTTT.

The chain recombines TRBV3-1 (or the pseudogene TRBV3-2) with TRBJ1-1, with unresolved D. V lost 4 bases and J 8 bases, leaving 17 bases between the germline ends. The germline gives CDR1 LGHDT, CDR2 YNNKEL (reference sequence). This CDR3 comprises 14 residues. Written as DNA, the CDR3 is TGTGCCAGCAGCCCAATGGGAGGGTCCGGGGAAGCTTTCTTT. It is translated as CASSPMGGSGEAFF.

The chain carries TRBV19 and TRBJ1-4; D call uncertain. V lost 5 bases, J lost 8 bases, and 12 bases lay in between. The CDR3 covers 13 residues. Per germline, CDR1 LNHDA and CDR2 SQIVND (reference sequence). The CDR3 reads CASSPGTREKLFF. DNA of the CDR3: TGTGCCAGTAGTCCGGGAACAAGGGAAAAACTGTTTTTT.

The DNA for the CDR3 is TGTGCCTGGAGTCCTCAGGGAAGGCATGACTATGGCTACACCTTC. Translated: CAWSPQGRHDYGYTF. The chain couples TRBV30 to TRBJ1-2, with a possible D match to TRBD1 (5 bases). In germline, CDR1 is GTSNPN, CDR2 SVGIG (reference sequence). This CDR3 has 15 amino acids. The ends were cut back, 2 bases at V and 3 bases at J, with 16 bases in the middle.

CDR3 coding DNA: TGTGCCAGCAGCCAACCTAGTCTTTCTTACAATGAGCAGTTCTTC. Its protein product is CASSQPSLSYNEQFF. The rearrangement joins TRBV7-9 to TRBJ2-1; D remains unclear. V lost 5 bases and J lost 4, with 15 bases in between. Germline V CDR1 and CDR2: SEHNR, FQNEAQ (reference sequence). The CDR3 spans 15 residues.

Worth noting for this clone: Other nucleotide sequences in the sample specify the same CDR3. The chain couples TRBV7-9 to TRBJ1-2, with D tentatively TRBD1 (6 bases). V was trimmed by 5 bases and J by 0 bases, leaving 7 bases between them. Germline CDR1 SEHNR, CDR2 FQNEAQ (reference sequence). This CDR3 region has 13 residues. As DNA, the CDR3 is TGTGCCAGCAGCAGGGACACTAACTATGGCTACACCTTC. Translation: CASSRDTNYGYTF.

The genes are TRBV11-2 and TRBJ2-1, with 9 positions matching TRBD2. Trimming removed 6 bases from V and 5 bases from J; junction bases left unmatched: 5. The CDR3 consists of 14 residues. Germline CDR1 SGHAT, CDR2 FQNNGV. The CDR3 loop reads CASRIAGANNEQFF. CDR3 in DNA: TGTGCCAGCAGAATAGCGGGGGCAAACAATGAGCAGTTCTTC.

The rearrangement joins TRBV11-2 to TRBJ1-1; unclear D gene. From germline, CDR1 is SGHAT and CDR2 FQNNGV. The CDR3 is 19 residues long. Deletions cut 5 bases from V and 1 base from J, with 26 bases between. CDR3 sequence: CASSPDRWRGLPPNTEAFF. The CDR3 DNA is TGTGCCAGCAGCCCAGACCGGTGGAGAGGTCTTCCCCCGAACACTGAAGCTTTCTTT.

This chain links TRBV12-3 or TRBV12-4 with TRBJ1-4; tentative D call: TRBD1 (5 bases). V was pared by 5 bases and J by 7 bases, with 11 bases between. CDR3 length: 13 amino acids. The CDR3, as DNA: TGTGCCAGCAGTCCCTGGGGGGGTGAAAAACTGTTTTTT. As protein: CASSPWGGEKLFF.

This clone has just one count. The V call is TRBV2, the J call TRBJ1-6; 7 nucleotides align to TRBD1. The CDR3 sequence is 15 residues long. Trimming took 4 bases from V and 9 from J; bases not matched to a gene: 9. Germline CDR1 is SNHLY and CDR2 is FYNNEI. In DNA, the CDR3 is TGTGCCAGCAGTGGAAGACAGGGTAGCAGTTCACCCCTCCACTTT. This sequence encodes CASSGRQGSSSPLHF.

This chain joins TRBV5-4 and TRBJ2-3; perhaps TRBD2 as D (7 bases). CDR3 length: 14 amino acids. V was pared by 2 bases and J by 3 bases, with 10 bases between. Per the germline V gene, CDR1 is SGHNT and CDR2 is YYREEE (reference sequence). This CDR3 reads CASSLGGATDTQYF. The CDR3, as DNA: TGTGCCAGCAGCTTAGGGGGGGCAACAGATACGCAGTATTTT.

The rearrangement joins TRBV5-1 to TRBJ2-3; 8 nucleotides match TRBD2. Germline CDR1 reads SGHRS; CDR2 reads YFSETQ. This CDR3 region has 14 residues. J lost 1 base, V lost 4 bases, and 2 bases had no gene match. The CDR3 loop is CASSVTSGTDTQYF. CDR3 in DNA: TGCGCCAGCAGCGTGACTAGCGGCACAGATACGCAGTATTTT. Together with reference TRBV5-1 and TRBJ2-3, the CDR3 gives the full variable domain: KAGVTQTPRYLIKTRGQQVTLSCSPISGHRSVSWYQQTPGQGLQFLFEYFSETQRNKGNFPGRFSGRQFSNSRSEMNVSTLELGDSALYLCASSVTSGTDTQYFGPGTRLTVL.

This chain joins TRBV7-3 and TRBJ1-6, with 8 nucleotides matching TRBD1. V shed 3 bases and J 8 bases; nucleotides not matched to a gene: 3. The germline V gene encodes CDR1 SGHTA and CDR2 FQGTGA. The CDR3 has 14 amino acids. The CDR3 DNA is TGTGCCAGCAGCTTGACAGGGGCGGATTCACCCCTCCACTTT. It translates to CASSLTGADSPLHF. The full variable domain, in which reference TRBV7-3 and TRBJ1-6 provide the parts outside the CDR3, is GAGVSQTPSNKVTEKGKYVELRCDPISGHTALYWYRQSLGQGPEFLIYFQGTGAADDSGLPNDRFFAVRPEGSVSTLKIQRTERGDSAVYLCASSLTGADSPLHFGNGTRLTVT.

DNA of the CDR3: TGTGCCAGCTCACCCTCGGAAGTAGGGGCGCTCAACACTGAAGCTTTCTTT. As protein: CASSPSEVGALNTEAFF. The V call is TRBV18, the J call TRBJ1-1, with TRBD1 as a possible D gene (5 bases). CDR1 is KGHSH, CDR2 LQKENI, per germline. V gave up 3 bases and J gave up 2 bases, with 19 bases separating them. The CDR3 sequence is 17 residues long.

The CDR3 loop reads CASSTTGLHGYTF. As DNA, the CDR3 is TGTGCCAGCAGCACAACAGGGTTGCATGGCTACACCTTC. The chain recombines TRBV7-3 with TRBJ1-2; D may be TRBD1 (6 bases). Germline V lookup: CDR1 SGHTA, CDR2 FQGTGA. This CDR3 is built from 13 residues. Trimming took 5 bases from V and 6 from J, leaving 13 bases between them. The full variable domain, rest sourced from reference TRBV7-3 and TRBJ1-2, is GAGVSQTPSNKVTEKGKYVELRCDPISGHTALYWYRQSLGQGPEFLIYFQGTGAADDSGLPNDRFFAVRPEGSVSTLKIQRTERGDSAVYLCASSTTGLHGYTFGSGTRLTVV.

This sequence joins TRBV7-2 and TRBJ2-7, with a weak D call TRBD1 (6 bases). V was trimmed by 5 bases and J by 3 bases, leaving 20 bases between them. CDR1 SGHTA and CDR2 FQGNSA come from the germline V gene. The CDR3 runs to 16 residues. CDR3 protein: CASSNGQSPRVYEQYF. The CDR3 region has the DNA TGTGCCAGCAGCAACGGACAGTCACCCCGAGTCTACGAGCAGTACTTC. The full variable domain, rest sourced from reference TRBV7-2 and TRBJ2-7, is GAGVSQSPSNKVTEKGKDVELRCDPISGHTALYWYRQSLGQGLEFLIYFQGNSAPDKSGLPSDRFSAERTGGSVSTLTIQRTQQEDSAVYLCASSNGQSPRVYEQYFGPGTRLTVT.

The chain employs TRBV7-9 and TRBJ1-2; 7 nucleotides line up with TRBD1. The CDR3 spans 14 residues. V shed 7 bases, J shed 7 bases, and the junction held 12 bases outside the gene matches. CDR1 is SEHNR, CDR2 FQNEAQ, per germline (reference sequence). CDR3 protein: CASTRVSRGTGYTF. CDR3 bases: TGTGCCAGCACCCGTGTGAGCAGGGGGACTGGCTACACCTTC.

This chain links TRBV7-8 with TRBJ2-7, with no clear D. The CDR3 totals 14 residues. CDR1 and CDR2 (germline): SGHVS, FQNEAQ. Trimming cost V 1 base and J 2 bases, with 9 bases left between them. The CDR3 DNA follows: TGTGCCAGCAGCTTAGGACTTGCTCCCTACGAGCAGTACTTC. It is translated as CASSLGLAPYEQYF.

J is TRBJ1-3 and V is TRBV6-5, with a weak D call TRBD1 (6 bases). The V gene lost 5 bases and the J gene lost 3 bases, with 11 bases spanning the gap. Per germline, CDR1 MNHEY and CDR2 SVGAGI. The CDR3 is made up of 14 amino acids. The DNA of the CDR3 is TGTGCCAGCAGTCTACAGGGACGTGGAAACACCATATATTTT. It codes for CASSLQGRGNTIYF.